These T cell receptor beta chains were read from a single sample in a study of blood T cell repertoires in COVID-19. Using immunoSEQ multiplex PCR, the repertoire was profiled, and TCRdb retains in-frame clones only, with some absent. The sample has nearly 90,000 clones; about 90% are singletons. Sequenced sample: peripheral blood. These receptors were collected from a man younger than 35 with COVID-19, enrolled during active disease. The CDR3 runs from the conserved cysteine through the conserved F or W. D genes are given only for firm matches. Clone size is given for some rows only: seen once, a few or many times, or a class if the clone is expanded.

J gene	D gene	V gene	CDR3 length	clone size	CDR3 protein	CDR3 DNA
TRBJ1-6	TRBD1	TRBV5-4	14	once	CASSPRTGNSPLHF	TGTGCCAGCAGCCCACGGACAGGGAATTCACCCCTCCACTTT
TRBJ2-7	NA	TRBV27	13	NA	CASSPPGGYEQYF	TGTGCCAGCAGTCCCCCCGGAGGGTACGAGCAGTACTTC
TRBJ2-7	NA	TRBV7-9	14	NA	CASSTRAESYEQYF	TGTGCCAGCAGCACTAGGGCGGAATCCTACGAGCAGTACTTC
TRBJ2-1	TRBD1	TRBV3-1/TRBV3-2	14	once	CASNQITGDNEQFF	TGTGCCAGCAACCAAATCACAGGGGACAATGAGCAGTTCTTC
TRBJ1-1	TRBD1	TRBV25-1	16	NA	CASSGINRGQITEAFF	TGTGCCAGCAGTGGAATAAACAGGGGGCAAATCACTGAAGCTTTCTTT
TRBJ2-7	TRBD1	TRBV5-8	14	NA	CASSRRQGLDEQYF	TGTGCCAGCAGCCGGAGACAGGGTTTGGACGAGCAGTACTTC
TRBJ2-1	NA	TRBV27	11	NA	CASLRGHEQFF	TGTGCCAGCCTCAGGGGTCATGAGCAGTTCTTC
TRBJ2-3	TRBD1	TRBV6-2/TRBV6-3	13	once	CASSRTGVDTQYF	TGTGCCAGCAGCCGGACAGGGGTAGATACGCAGTATTTT
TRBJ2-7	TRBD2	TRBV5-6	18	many	CASSLGGLAGWTPREQYF	TGTGCCAGCAGCTTGGGGGGACTAGCGGGATGGACCCCCCGCGAGCAGTACTTC
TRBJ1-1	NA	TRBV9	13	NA	CASSVAGGAEAFF	TGTGCCAGCAGCGTCGCTGGGGGCGCTGAAGCTTTCTTT
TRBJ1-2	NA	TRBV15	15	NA	CATSRGLGGVYGYTF	TGTGCCACCAGCAGAGGGTTGGGGGGAGTCTATGGCTACACCTTC
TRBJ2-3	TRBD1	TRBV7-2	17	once	CASSFGMGQLRKDTQYF	TGTGCCAGCAGCTTCGGAATGGGACAGCTTAGGAAAGATACGCAGTATTTT
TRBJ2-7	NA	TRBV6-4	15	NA	CASSPSLASTYEQYF	TGTGCCAGCAGCCCCTCACTCGCATCAACCTACGAGCAGTACTTC
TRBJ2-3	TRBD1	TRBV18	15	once	CASSSYRGRSDTQYF	TGTGCCAGCTCATCCTACAGGGGGCGCTCAGATACGCAGTATTTT
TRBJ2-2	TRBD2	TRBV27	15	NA	CASTGGRAPAGELFF	TGTGCCAGCACCGGCGGGAGGGCCCCCGCCGGGGAGCTGTTTTTT
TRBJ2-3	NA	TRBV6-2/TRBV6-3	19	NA	CASSYGRGWPGGLSDTQYF	TGTGCCAGCAGTTACGGGAGGGGATGGCCCGGGGGCCTCTCAGATACGCAGTATTTT
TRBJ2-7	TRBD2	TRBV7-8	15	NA	CASSLVAAGMIEQYF	TGTGCCAGCAGCTTAGTTGCAGCGGGAATGATCGAGCAGTACTTC
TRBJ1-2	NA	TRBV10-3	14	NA	CAISESGSVYGYTF	TGTGCCATCAGTGAGTCAGGCAGCGTCTATGGCTACACCTTC